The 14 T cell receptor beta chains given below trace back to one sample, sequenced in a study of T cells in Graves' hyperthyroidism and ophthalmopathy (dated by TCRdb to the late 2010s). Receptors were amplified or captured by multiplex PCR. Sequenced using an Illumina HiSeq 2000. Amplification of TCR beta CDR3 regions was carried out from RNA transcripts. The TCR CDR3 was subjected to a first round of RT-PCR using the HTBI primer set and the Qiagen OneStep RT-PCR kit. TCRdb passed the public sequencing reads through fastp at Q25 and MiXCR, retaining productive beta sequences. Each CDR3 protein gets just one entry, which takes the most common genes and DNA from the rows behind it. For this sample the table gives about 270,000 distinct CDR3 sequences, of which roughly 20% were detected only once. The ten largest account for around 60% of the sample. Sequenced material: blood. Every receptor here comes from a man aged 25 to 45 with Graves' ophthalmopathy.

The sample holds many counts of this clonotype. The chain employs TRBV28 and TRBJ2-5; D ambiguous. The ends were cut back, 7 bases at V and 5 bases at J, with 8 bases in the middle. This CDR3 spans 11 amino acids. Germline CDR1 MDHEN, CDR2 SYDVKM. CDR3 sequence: CASTFGETQYF. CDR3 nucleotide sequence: TGTGCCAGCACCTTTGGGGAGACCCAGTACTTC. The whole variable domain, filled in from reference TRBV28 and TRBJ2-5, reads DVKVTQSSRYLVKRTGEKVFLECVQDMDHENMFWYRQDPGLGLRLIYFSYDVKMKEKGDIPEGYSVSREKKERFSLILESASTNQTSMYLCASTFGETQYFGPGTRLLVL.

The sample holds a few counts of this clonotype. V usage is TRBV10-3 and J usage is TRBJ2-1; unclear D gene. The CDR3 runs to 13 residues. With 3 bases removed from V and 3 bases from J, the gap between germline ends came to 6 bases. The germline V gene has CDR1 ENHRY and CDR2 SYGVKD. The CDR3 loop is CAISEPSYNEQFF. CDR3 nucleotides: TGTGCCATCAGTGAACCTAGCTACAATGAGCAGTTCTTC.

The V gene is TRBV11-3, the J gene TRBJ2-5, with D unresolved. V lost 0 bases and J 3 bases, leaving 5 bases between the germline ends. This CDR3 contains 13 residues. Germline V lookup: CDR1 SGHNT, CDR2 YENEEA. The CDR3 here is CASSLDRKETQYF. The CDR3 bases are TGTGCCAGCAGCTTAGACAGGAAAGAGACCCAGTACTTC.

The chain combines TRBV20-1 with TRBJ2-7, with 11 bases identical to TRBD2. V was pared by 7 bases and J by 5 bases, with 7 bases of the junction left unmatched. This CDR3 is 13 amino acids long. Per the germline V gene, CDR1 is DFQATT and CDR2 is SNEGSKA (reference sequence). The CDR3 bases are TGCAGTGTTCTTCCGACTAGCGGGGACGAGCAGTACTTC. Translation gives CSVLPTSGDEQYF.

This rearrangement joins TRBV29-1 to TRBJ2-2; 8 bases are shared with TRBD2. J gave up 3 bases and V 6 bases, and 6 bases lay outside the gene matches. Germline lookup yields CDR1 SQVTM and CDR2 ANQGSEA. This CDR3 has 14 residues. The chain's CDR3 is CSVLEREYTGELFF. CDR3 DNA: TGCAGCGTCCTGGAGCGGGAGTACACCGGGGAGCTGTTTTTT.

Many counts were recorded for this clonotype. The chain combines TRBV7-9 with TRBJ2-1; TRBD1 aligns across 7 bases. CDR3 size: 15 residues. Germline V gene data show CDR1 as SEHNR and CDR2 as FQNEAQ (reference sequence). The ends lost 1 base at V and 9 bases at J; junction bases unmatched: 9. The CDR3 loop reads CASSLGQGGIIEQFF. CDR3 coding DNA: TGTGCCAGCAGCTTAGGACAGGGCGGTATTATTGAGCAGTTCTTC.

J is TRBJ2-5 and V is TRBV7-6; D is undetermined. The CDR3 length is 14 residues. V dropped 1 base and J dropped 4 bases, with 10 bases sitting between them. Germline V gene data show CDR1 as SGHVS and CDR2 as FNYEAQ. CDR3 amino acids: CASSLDPLGETQYF. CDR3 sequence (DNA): TGTGCCAGCAGCTTAGATCCCCTGGGAGAGACCCAGTACTTC. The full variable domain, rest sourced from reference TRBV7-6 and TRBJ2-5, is GAGVSQSPRYKVTKRGQDVALRCDPISGHVSLYWYRQALGQGPEFLTYFNYEAQQDKSGLPNDRFSAERPEGSISTLTIQRTEQRDSAMYRCASSLDPLGETQYFGPGTRLLVL.

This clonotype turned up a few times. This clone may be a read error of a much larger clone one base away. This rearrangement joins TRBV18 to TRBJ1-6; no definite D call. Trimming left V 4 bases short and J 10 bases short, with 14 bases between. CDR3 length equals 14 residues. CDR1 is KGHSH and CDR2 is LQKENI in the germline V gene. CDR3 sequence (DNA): TGTGCCAGCTCACGGGCGGGAGAGAGGTCACCCCTCCACTTT. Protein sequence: CASSRAGERSPLHF.

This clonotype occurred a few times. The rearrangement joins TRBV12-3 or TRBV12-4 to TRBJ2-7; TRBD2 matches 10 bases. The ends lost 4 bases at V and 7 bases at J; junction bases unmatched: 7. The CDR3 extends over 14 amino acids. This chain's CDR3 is CASSSLAGGGEQYF. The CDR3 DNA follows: TGTGCCAGCAGTTCATTAGCGGGAGGAGGGGAGCAGTACTTC.

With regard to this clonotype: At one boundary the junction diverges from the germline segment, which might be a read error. CDR3 coding DNA: TGTGCCAGCAGTTACTCGATTGTAAGGACCAAGTTGGACTTC. It is translated as CASSYSIVRTKLDF. The chain combines TRBV6-5 with TRBJ2-5; no firm D call. This CDR3 is 14 amino acids long. The germline V gene has CDR1 MNHEY and CDR2 SVGAGI.

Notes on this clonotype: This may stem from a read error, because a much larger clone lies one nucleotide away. CDR3 region: CASSFSGGTYGYTF. The DNA of the CDR3 is TGTGCCAGCAGTTTTTCTGGGGGAACCTATGGCTACACCTTC. The chain uses TRBV28 and TRBJ1-2, with a tentative D call TRBD1 (5 bases). The CDR3 is made up of 14 amino acids. The germline V gene encodes CDR1 MDHEN and CDR2 SYDVKM. Trimming took 3 bases from V and 4 from J, leaving 12 bases between them.

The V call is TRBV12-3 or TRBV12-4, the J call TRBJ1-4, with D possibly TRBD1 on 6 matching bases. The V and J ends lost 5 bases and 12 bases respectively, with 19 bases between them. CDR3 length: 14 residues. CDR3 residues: CASSVPGQGLELFF. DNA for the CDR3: TGTGCCAGCAGTGTGCCGGGACAAGGTCTAGAACTGTTTTTT.

CDR3 sequence: CASSFSPATAQFF. The CDR3 DNA reads as TGTGCCAGCAGCTTCTCCCCCGCTACGGCGCAGTTCTTC. The chain has TRBV7-3 and TRBJ2-1; no reliable D call. In germline, CDR1 is SGHTA, CDR2 FQGTGA. This CDR3 is 13 amino acids long. Trimming cost V 3 bases and J 12 bases, with 15 bases left between them.

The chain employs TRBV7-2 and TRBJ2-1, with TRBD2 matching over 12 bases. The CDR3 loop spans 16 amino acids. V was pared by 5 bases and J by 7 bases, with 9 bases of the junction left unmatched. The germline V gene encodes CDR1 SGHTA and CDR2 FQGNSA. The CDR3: CASSIRLAGVRNEQFF. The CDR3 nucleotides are TGTGCCAGCAGCATCAGACTAGCGGGAGTCCGGAATGAGCAGTTCTTC.